These T cell receptor beta chains were read from a single sample in a study of blood T cell repertoires in COVID-19. The method was immunoSEQ multiplex PCR; TCRdb's version includes in-frame clones alone and lacks a portion of them. The sample includes 350,000 to 450,000 clones, 85% of them seen just once. The sample consisted of peripheral blood. The receptors here all came from a young woman with acute or convalescent COVID-19. Both conserved end residues are part of each CDR3. The D gene is left open where the match is weak. Size values are once, few and many counts, or a class for expanded clones, and some rows have none.

v_call	clone_size	j_call	d_call	cdr3_aa	cdr3_nt
TRBV2	.	TRBJ1-4	.	CASSEEEGRDKLFF	TGTGCCAGCAGTGAAGAGGAGGGGAGGGATAAACTGTTTTTT
TRBV12-3/TRBV12-4	.	TRBJ1-1	.	CASSLGGQTEAFF	TGTGCCAGCAGTTTAGGGGGGCAGACTGAAGCTTTCTTT
TRBV29-1	.	TRBJ2-1	TRBD2	CSVGGGGASNEQFF	TGCAGCGTTGGTGGCGGGGGGGCGAGCAATGAGCAGTTCTTC
TRBV12-3/TRBV12-4	few	TRBJ2-1	.	CASSNTQGSEQFF	TGTGCCAGCAGTAATACCCAGGGCAGTGAGCAGTTCTTC
TRBV3-1/TRBV3-2	.	TRBJ1-1	TRBD1	CASSQEGGQGEAFF	TGTGCCAGCAGCCAAGAAGGGGGACAGGGTGAAGCTTTCTTT
TRBV2	.	TRBJ2-5	TRBD2	CASSTLWASGIQETQYF	TGTGCCAGCAGCACCCTTTGGGCTAGCGGTATACAAGAGACCCAGTACTTC
TRBV21-1	.	TRBJ2-3	.	CASSKADREQYTDTQYF	TGTGCCAGCAGCAAAGCTGACAGGGAACAATACACAGATACGCAGTATTTT
TRBV27	.	TRBJ1-5	.	CASSSQGGNQPQHF	TGTGCCAGCAGTTCGCAGGGCGGCAATCAGCCCCAGCATTTT
TRBV6-5	.	TRBJ2-7	TRBD1	CASRPTGTVYEQYF	TGTGCCAGCAGACCTACCGGGACAGTCTACGAGCAGTACTTC
TRBV5-8	.	TRBJ1-3	.	CASSLIRNTIYF	TGTGCCAGCAGCTTGATCAGAAACACCATATATTTT
TRBV10-3	.	TRBJ2-7	.	CAISEETGINEQYF	TGTGCCATCAGTGAGGAGACGGGAATCAACGAGCAGTACTTC
TRBV11-2	.	TRBJ1-5	.	CASSKQDQPQHF	TGTGCCAGCAGCAAACAAGATCAGCCCCAGCATTTT
TRBV12-5	few	TRBJ1-1	.	CASGLTAPRGSTEAFF	TGTGCTAGTGGTTTGACAGCCCCTCGGGGGTCCACTGAAGCTTTCTTT
TRBV9	.	TRBJ2-3	.	CASSGRQRSNTDTQYF	TGTGCCAGCAGCGGTCGCCAGCGGTCCAACACAGATACGCAGTATTTT
TRBV6-5	.	TRBJ2-7	.	CASSIRWSQLYEQYF	TGTGCCAGCAGTATTCGGTGGTCCCAACTTTACGAGCAGTACTTC